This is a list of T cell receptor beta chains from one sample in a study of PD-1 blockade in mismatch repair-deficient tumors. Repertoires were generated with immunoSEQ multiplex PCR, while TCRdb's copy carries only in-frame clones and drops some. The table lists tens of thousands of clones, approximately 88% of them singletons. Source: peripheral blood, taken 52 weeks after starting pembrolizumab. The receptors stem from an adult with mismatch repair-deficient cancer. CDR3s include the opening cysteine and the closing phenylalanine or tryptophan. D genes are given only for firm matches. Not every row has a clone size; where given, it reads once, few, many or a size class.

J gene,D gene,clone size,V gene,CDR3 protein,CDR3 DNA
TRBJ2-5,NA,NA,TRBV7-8,CASSLRTDSQETQYF,TGTGCCAGCAGCTTAAGGACAGATTCTCAAGAGACCCAGTACTTC
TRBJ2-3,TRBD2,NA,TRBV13,CASRFTSGTDTQYF,TGTGCCAGCAGATTCACTAGCGGCACAGATACGCAGTATTTT
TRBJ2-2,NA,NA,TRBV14,CASHPANTGELFF,TGTGCCAGCCATCCCGCGAACACCGGGGAGCTGTTTTTT
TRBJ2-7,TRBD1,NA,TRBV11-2,CASSFDGTGGSYEQYF,TGTGCCAGCAGCTTTGACGGGACAGGGGGCTCCTACGAGCAGTACTTC
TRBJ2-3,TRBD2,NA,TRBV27,CASFPGTSGYTDTQYF,TGTGCCAGCTTCCCGGGGACTAGCGGATACACAGATACGCAGTATTTT
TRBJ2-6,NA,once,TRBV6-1,CASKQTYSGANVLTF,TGTGCCAGCAAACAGACCTACTCTGGGGCCAACGTCCTGACTTTC
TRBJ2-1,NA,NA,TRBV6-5,CASEGPPGDEQFF,TGTGCCAGCGAGGGCCCCCCAGGTGATGAGCAGTTCTTC
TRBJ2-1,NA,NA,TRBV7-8,CASGPERRDANEQFF,TGTGCCAGCGGCCCCGAGCGGAGGGACGCCAATGAGCAGTTCTTC
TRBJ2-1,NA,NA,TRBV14,CASSQETRLTFNEQFF,TGTGCCAGCAGCCAAGAGACGAGATTGACTTTCAATGAGCAGTTCTTC
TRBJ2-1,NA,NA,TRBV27,CASSPKTALADNNEQFF,TGTGCCAGCAGTCCAAAAACGGCGTTAGCGGATAACAATGAGCAGTTCTTC
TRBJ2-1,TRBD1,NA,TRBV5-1,CASSPRGTGNNEQFF,TGCGCCAGCAGCCCGAGAGGGACAGGGAACAATGAGCAGTTCTTC
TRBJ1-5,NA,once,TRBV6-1,CASSEWTDDSNQPQHF,TGTGCCAGCAGTGAATGGACTGATGATAGCAATCAGCCCCAGCATTTT
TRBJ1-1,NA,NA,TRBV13,CASSLFLFLGGIHTEAFF,TGTGCCAGCAGCTTATTTCTATTCCTCGGAGGGATTCACACTGAAGCTTTCTTT
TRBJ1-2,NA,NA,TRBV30,CAWGGGLNGYTF,TGTGCCTGGGGGGGAGGCCTCAATGGCTACACCTTC
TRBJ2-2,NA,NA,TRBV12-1,CASSLSPTSGSFTGELFF,TGTGCCAGCAGCCTCAGCCCTACTAGCGGGAGTTTCACCGGGGAGCTGTTTTTT
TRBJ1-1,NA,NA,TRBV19,CASSIRRYGSHRKMNTEAFF,TGTGCCAGTAGTATTAGGCGGTATGGGAGTCACCGGAAAATGAACACTGAAGCTTTCTTT
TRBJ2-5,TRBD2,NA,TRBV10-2,CASRQEAGVGETQYF,TGCGCCAGCAGACAAGAAGCGGGAGTAGGGGAGACCCAGTACTTC
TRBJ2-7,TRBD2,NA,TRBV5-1,CASSLAAGGPSAEQYF,TGCGCCAGCAGCTTGGCTGCGGGAGGGCCTTCGGCCGAGCAGTACTTC
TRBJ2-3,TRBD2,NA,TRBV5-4,CASSPSTSGRRTDTQYF,TGTGCCAGCAGCCCGTCGACTAGCGGGAGGCGCACAGATACGCAGTATTTT
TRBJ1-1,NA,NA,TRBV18,CASSPPSGNTEAFF,TGTGCCAGCTCACCACCTTCAGGGAACACTGAAGCTTTCTTT
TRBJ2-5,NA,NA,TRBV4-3,CASSPDQTHETQYF,TGCGCCAGCAGCCCCGACCAGACTCACGAGACCCAGTACTTC
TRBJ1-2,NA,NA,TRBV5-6,CASSTAWAGSYGYTF,TGTGCCAGCAGCACTGCCTGGGCAGGCTCCTATGGCTACACCTTC
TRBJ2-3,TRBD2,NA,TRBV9,CASSAGLAGGDTQYF,TGTGCCAGCAGCGCGGGACTAGCGGGAGGAGATACGCAGTATTTT
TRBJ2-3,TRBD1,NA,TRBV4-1,CASSLGTGRSSPDTQYF,TGCGCCAGCAGCCTCGGGACAGGGCGTTCTAGTCCAGATACGCAGTATTTT
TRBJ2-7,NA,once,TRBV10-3,CAISETGDSYEQYF,TGTGCCATCAGTGAAACGGGGGACTCCTACGAGCAGTACTTC
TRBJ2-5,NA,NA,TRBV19,CASSIGGADSETQYF,TGTGCCAGTAGTATAGGGGGGGCCGATAGTGAGACCCAGTACTTC
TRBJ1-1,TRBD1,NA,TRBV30,CAWSEGATEAFF,TGTGCCTGGAGTGAGGGGGCCACTGAAGCTTTCTTT
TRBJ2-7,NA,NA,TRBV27,CASSLSLREPIKQYF,TGTGCCAGCAGTTTATCACTCCGGGAGCCCATTAAGCAGTACTTC
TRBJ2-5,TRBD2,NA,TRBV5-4,CASSERGETQYF,TGTGCCAGCAGCGAGCGGGGAGAGACCCAGTACTTC
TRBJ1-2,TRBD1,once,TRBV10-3,CAISGTGNPMGYTF,TGTGCCATCAGCGGGACAGGAAACCCTATGGGCTACACCTTC
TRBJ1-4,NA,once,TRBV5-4,CASSLDGPGDEKLFF,TGTGCCAGCAGCTTGGATGGGCCAGGGGATGAAAAACTGTTTTTT
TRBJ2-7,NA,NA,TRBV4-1,CASSLEGDSRRPYEQYF,TGCGCCAGCAGCTTAGAGGGGGACTCCCGGAGGCCCTACGAGCAGTACTTC
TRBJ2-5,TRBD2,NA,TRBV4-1,CASSQAPPGVAGETQYF,TGCGCCAGCAGCCAAGCCCCCCCCGGAGTAGCGGGGGAGACCCAGTACTTC
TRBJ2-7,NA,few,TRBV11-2,CASSLTGEQHF,TGTGCCAGCAGCCTAACTGGCGAGCAGCACTTC
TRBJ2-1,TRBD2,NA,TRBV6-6,CASSRLANYNEQFF,TGTGCCAGCAGCAGACTAGCGAACTACAATGAGCAGTTCTTC
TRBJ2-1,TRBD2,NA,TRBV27,CASRGLEGPNEQFF,TGTGCCAGCAGGGGACTAGAAGGCCCCAATGAGCAGTTCTTC
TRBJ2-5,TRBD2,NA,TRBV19,CASSTGLDPETQYF,TGTGCCAGTAGTACCGGACTAGACCCAGAGACCCAGTACTTC
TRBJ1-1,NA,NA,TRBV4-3,CASSQGHTGRTEAFF,TGCGCCAGCAGCCAAGGTCACACGGGTCGGACTGAAGCTTTCTTT
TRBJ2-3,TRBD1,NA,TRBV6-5,CASSYSGTAYTDTQYF,TGTGCCAGCAGTTACTCCGGGACAGCCTACACAGATACGCAGTATTTT
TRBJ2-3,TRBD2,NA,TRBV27,CASSSGTPGTSPTDTQYF,TGTGCCAGCAGCTCCGGGACACCCGGGACTAGCCCCACAGATACGCAGTATTTT
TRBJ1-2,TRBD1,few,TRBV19,CASSELTGDLYGYTF,TGTGCCAGTAGTGAACTGACAGGGGACCTCTATGGCTACACCTTC
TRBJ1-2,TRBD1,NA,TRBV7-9,CASSLKEGQGYGYTF,TGTGCCAGCAGCTTAAAGGAAGGACAGGGGTACGGCTACACCTTC
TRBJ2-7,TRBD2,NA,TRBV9,CASSVGSSGYEQYF,TGTGCCAGCAGCGTAGGGTCTAGCGGCTACGAGCAGTACTTC
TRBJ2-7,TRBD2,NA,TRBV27,CASSLSGLADLTYEQYF,TGTGCCAGCAGTTTATCGGGGCTAGCGGATCTGACCTACGAGCAGTACTTC
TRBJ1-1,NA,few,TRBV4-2,CASSQEPGLNTEAFF,TGTGCCAGCAGCCAAGAACCAGGATTGAACACTGAAGCTTTCTTT
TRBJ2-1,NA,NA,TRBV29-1,CSVALATYNEQFF,TGCAGCGTTGCACTAGCCACCTACAATGAGCAGTTCTTC
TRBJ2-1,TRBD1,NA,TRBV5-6,CASSLVKTGPYNEQFF,TGTGCCAGCAGCTTAGTTAAGACAGGGCCCTACAATGAGCAGTTCTTC
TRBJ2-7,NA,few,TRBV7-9,CASSLGVGGTYEQYF,TGTGCCAGCAGCTTAGGCGTCGGCGGAACCTACGAGCAGTACTTC
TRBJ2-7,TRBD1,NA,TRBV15,CATSSDRGDYEQYF,TGTGCCACCAGCAGCGACAGGGGGGACTACGAGCAGTACTTC
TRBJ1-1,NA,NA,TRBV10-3,CAISEFKNTEAFF,TGTGCCATCAGTGAGTTCAAGAACACTGAAGCTTTCTTT
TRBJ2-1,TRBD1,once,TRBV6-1,CASSVRKIGQGPYNEQFF,TGTGCCAGCAGTGTCCGTAAAATAGGACAGGGTCCTTACAATGAGCAGTTCTTC